This entry lists 9 T cell receptor beta chains sequenced from one sample in a study of T cell responses to AZD1222 COVID-19 vaccine. Generated by immunoSEQ multiplex PCR, the TCRdb table keeps only in-frame clones and is missing some. The table has about 100,000 clones, around nine tenths seen once; the top ten hold less than 20%. The specimen was peripheral blood, collected on day 0 of AZD1222 vaccination. The source of these receptors is an adult in good health.

The genes are TRBV3-1 (or the pseudogene TRBV3-2) and TRBJ1-4; no firm D call. The CDR3 spans 11 residues. The V end was cut by 4 bases, the J end by 7 bases, with 4 bases between. Germline V gives CDR1 LGHDT, CDR2 YNNKEL (reference sequence). The CDR3 region has the DNA TGTGCCAGCAGCCGACGTGAAAAACTGTTTTTT. It encodes CASSRREKLFF.

The chain couples TRBV6-5 to TRBJ2-7; TRBD1 aligns across 8 bases. The CDR3 spans 14 residues. V was clipped by 2 bases and J by 4 bases; unmatched bases: 4. Germline V gene lookup returns CDR1 MNHEY and CDR2 SVGAGI. In DNA form, the CDR3 reads TGTGCCAGCAGTTACGGGGACAGGCTATACGAGCAGTACTTC. Translation gives CASSYGDRLYEQYF.

V is TRBV5-1 and J is TRBJ1-2; perhaps TRBD1 as D (6 bases). The CDR3 loop spans 15 amino acids. Germline V gives CDR1 SGHRS, CDR2 YFSETQ. V lost 3 bases to trimming and J lost 8 bases, with 20 bases between them. The CDR3 DNA follows: TGCGCCAGCAGCTGGACCGAGGGACATGCTTTAGGCTACACCTTC. Amino acid sequence: CASSWTEGHALGYTF.

The V call is TRBV29-1, the J call TRBJ1-2; D is ambiguous. Germline V gene sequence: CDR1 SQVTM, CDR2 ANQGSEA. V dropped 6 bases and J dropped 8 bases, with 16 bases sitting between them. The CDR3 spans 12 residues. The CDR3, as DNA: TGCAGCGTCGCTAAGCCCCCGGGGGGCTACACCTTC. It specifies CSVAKPPGGYTF.

V usage is TRBV9 and J usage is TRBJ2-7; D may correspond to TRBD1 or TRBD2 (5 bases each). Germline values: CDR1 SGDLS, CDR2 YYNGEE. The CDR3 is 14 amino acids. The V end was cut by 0 bases, the J end by 5 bases, with 12 bases between. This chain's CDR3 is CASSVGGTGDEQYF. The CDR3, as DNA: TGTGCCAGCAGCGTAGGAGGGACGGGCGACGAGCAGTACTTC.

The chain has TRBV27 and TRBJ2-7, with 7 nucleotides matching TRBD1. Germline-derived CDR1 and CDR2 are MNHEY and SMNVEV (reference sequence). The CDR3 covers 14 residues. Unmatched junction bases numbered 5, after V lost 4 bases and J lost 2 bases. CDR3 protein: CASSYLDRAYEQYF. In nucleotides, the CDR3 is TGTGCCAGCAGTTACCTCGACAGGGCCTACGAGCAGTACTTC.

The rearrangement uses TRBV5-1 and TRBJ1-2; D is uncertain. CDR1 SGHRS and CDR2 YFSETQ come from the germline V gene. This CDR3 contains 13 residues. The germline V and J ends were trimmed by 4 bases and 8 bases, with 15 bases remaining between them. The CDR3 sequence: CASSEWEARGYTF. The CDR3 region has the DNA TGCGCCAGCAGCGAGTGGGAGGCTCGAGGCTACACCTTC.

CDR3 in amino acids: CASSPPSPGAHGYTF. In DNA, the CDR3 is TGTGCCAGCTCACCACCTTCTCCGGGGGCGCATGGCTACACCTTC. The chain links TRBV18 to TRBJ1-2; the D gene is possibly TRBD1 (6 bases). Germline CDR1 KGHSH, CDR2 LQKENI. V was shortened by 0 bases and J by 6 bases, with 14 bases between the two germline ends. The CDR3 consists of 15 residues.

The chain employs TRBV19 and TRBJ1-2; D is perhaps TRBD1 (5 bases). From germline, CDR1 is LNHDA and CDR2 SQIVND (reference sequence). Trimming stripped 4 bases from V and 4 bases from J, with 19 bases between. The CDR3 is 16 residues long. The CDR3 DNA follows: TGTGCCAGTAGTAGGGACCTGGGGGTTCCGGGCTATGGCTACACCTTC. This gives the protein CASSRDLGVPGYGYTF. Full variable domain (remainder filled in from reference TRBV19 and TRBJ1-2): DGGITQSPKYLFRKEGQNVTLSCEQNLNHDAMYWYRQDPGQGLRLIYYSQIVNDFQKGDIAEGYSVSREKKESFPLTVTSAQKNPTAFYLCASSRDLGVPGYGYTFGSGTRLTVV.